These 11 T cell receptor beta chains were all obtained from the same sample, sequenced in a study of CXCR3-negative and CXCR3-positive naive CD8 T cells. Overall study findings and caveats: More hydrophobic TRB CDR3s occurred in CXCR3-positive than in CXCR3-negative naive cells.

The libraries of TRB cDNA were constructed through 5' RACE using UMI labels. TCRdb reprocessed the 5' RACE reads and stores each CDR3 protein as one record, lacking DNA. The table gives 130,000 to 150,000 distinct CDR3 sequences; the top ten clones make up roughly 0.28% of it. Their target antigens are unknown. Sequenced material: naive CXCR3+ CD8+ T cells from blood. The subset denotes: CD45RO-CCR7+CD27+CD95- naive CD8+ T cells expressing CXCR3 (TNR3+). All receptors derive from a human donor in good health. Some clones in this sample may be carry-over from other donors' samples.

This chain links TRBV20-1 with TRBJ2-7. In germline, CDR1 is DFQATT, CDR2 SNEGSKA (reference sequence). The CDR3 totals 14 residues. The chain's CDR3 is CSARSPTDSYEQYF.

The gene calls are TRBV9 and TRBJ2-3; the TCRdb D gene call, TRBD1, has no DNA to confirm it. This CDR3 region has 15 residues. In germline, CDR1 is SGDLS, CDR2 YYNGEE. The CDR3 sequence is CASSVKGTEADTQYF.

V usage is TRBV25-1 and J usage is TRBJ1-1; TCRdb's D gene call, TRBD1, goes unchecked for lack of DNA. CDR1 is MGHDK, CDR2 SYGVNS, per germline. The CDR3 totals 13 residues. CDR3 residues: CASGQGAGTEAFF.

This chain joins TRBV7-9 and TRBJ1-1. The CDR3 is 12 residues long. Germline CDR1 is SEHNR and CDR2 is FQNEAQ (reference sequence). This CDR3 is CASSLDSSEAFF.

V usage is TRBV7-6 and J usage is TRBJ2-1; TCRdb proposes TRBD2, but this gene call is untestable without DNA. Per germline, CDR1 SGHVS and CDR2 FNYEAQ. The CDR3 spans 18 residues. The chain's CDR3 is CASSQGGGPSLTYNEQFF.

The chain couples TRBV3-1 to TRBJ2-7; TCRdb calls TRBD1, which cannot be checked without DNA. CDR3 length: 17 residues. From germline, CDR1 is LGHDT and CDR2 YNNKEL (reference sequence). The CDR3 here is CASSQPILPGQGDEQYF.

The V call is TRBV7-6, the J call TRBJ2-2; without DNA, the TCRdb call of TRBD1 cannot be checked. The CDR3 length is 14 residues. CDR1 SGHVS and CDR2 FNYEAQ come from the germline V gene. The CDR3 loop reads CASSYNRESGELFF.

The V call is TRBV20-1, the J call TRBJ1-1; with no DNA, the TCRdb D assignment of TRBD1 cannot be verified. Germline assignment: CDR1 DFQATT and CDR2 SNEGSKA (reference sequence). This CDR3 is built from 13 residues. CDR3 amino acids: CSALGGLNTEAFF.

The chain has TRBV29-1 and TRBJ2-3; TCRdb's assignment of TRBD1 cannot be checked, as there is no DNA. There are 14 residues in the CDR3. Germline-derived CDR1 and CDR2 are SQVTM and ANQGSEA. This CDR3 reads CSVDGQLSTDTQYF.

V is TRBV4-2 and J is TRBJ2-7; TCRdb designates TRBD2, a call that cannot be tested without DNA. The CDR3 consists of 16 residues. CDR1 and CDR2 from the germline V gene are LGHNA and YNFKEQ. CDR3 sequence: CASSQYLADLSYEQYF.

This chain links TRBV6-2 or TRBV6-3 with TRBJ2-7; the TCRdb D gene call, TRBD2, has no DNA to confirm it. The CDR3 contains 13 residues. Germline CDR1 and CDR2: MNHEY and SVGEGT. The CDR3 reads CASSPPPPYEQYF.